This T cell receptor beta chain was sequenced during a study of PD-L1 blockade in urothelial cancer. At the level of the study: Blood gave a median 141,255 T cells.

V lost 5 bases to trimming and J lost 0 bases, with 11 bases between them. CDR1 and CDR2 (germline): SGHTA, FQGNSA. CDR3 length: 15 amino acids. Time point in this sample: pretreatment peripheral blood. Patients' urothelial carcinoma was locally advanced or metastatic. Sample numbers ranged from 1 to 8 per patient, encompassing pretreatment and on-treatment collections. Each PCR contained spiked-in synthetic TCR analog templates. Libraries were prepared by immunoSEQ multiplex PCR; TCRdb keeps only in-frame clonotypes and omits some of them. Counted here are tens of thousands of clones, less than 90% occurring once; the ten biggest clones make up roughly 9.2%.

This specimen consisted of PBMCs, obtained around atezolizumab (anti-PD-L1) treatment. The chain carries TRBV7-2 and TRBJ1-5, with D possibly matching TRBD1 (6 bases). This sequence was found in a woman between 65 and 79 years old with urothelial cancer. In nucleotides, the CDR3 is TGTGCCAGCAGCCCACAGGGAAATAGCAATCAGCCCCAGCATTTT. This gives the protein CASSPQGNSNQPQHF.